This T cell receptor beta chain derives from a study of blood T cell repertoires in COVID-19. The wider study: The United States, Italy and Spain provided the acute and convalescent COVID-19 samples. In each case, the material was cDNA or gDNA derived from T cells, B-cell-depleted T cells, or PBMCs.

CDR1 and CDR2 (germline): LNHNV, YYDKDF (reference sequence). The V and J ends lost 6 bases and 4 bases respectively, with 9 bases between them. This CDR3 contains 13 residues. As handled by the study authors: Quantification of nucleated cells was approximated via reference gene primer amplification. Sequenced by immunoSEQ multiplex PCR; TCRdb stores in-frame clones only, minus some. That table gives V, J and clone size, and the DNA gave D and trimming. The data show roughly 92,000 clones, more than 75% seen once. The chain carries TRBV15 and TRBJ1-4; tentative D call: TRBD1 (5 bases). The sequence was collected from a human donor with acute or convalescent COVID-19. The donor label of this sample is uncertain. Sample: peripheral blood. In nucleotides, the CDR3 is TGTGCCACCAGGCGGAGGGGTAATGAAAAACTGTTTTTT. This sequence encodes CATRRRGNEKLFF.